These 10 T cell receptor beta chains originate from one sample sequenced in a study of CD8 T cells in ankylosing spondylitis. From the 5' RACE reads, TCRdb called clonotypes with MiXCR, one entry per CDR3 protein. The table has roughly 180,000 distinct CDR3 sequences, approximately 10% seen once. Specimen: blood, either unsorted or a sorted T cell fraction (not recorded which). The receptors were gathered from a female donor with ankylosing spondylitis or in good health (not recorded which).

The rearrangement uses TRBV27 and TRBJ2-1; D perhaps matches TRBD2 (5 bases). Germline loops: CDR1 MNHEY, CDR2 SMNVEV (reference sequence). V shed 5 bases and J shed 6 bases, with 17 bases lying between them. The CDR3 length is 15 residues. The CDR3 bases are TGTGCCAGCAGTCCCCTCCCCCCTAGCAGCAATGAGCAGTTCTTC. This encodes CASSPLPPSSNEQFF.

The rearrangement joins TRBV6-4 to TRBJ1-6; the D is unclear. Germline V gene lookup returns CDR1 MRHNA and CDR2 SNTAGT. Trimming pared 5 bases from V and 8 bases from J, leaving 22 bases between. CDR3 size: 17 residues. The CDR3 is CASSYTPGGGPDSPLHF. CDR3 nucleotide sequence: TGTGCCAGCAGTTACACCCCCGGAGGAGGGCCGGATTCACCCCTCCACTTT.

This clonotype was detected a few times. The chain links TRBV27 to TRBJ2-1; weak D call: TRBD2 (5 bases). The ends were cut back, 0 bases at V and 6 bases at J, with 15 bases in the middle. This CDR3 is built from 16 residues. CDR1 MNHEY and CDR2 SMNVEV come from the germline V gene (reference sequence). The CDR3 sequence: CASSLSFRGASNEQFF. The CDR3 DNA reads TGTGCCAGCAGTTTATCGTTCCGGGGAGCGTCCAATGAGCAGTTCTTC.

The chain recombines TRBV23-1 with TRBJ2-5; 12 positions match TRBD2. TRBV23-1 is an ORF, and what it does is uncertain. V shed 0 bases and J 2 bases; nucleotides not matched to a gene: 7. CDR3 length equals 18 residues. CDR3 residues: CASSQSHPSGREQETQYF. CDR3 nucleotide sequence: TGCGCCAGCAGTCAATCCCACCCTAGCGGGAGGGAACAAGAGACCCAGTACTTC.

V usage is TRBV7-8 and J usage is TRBJ1-1; a possible D gene is TRBD1 (5 bases). Trimming left V 1 base short and J 7 bases short, with 10 bases between. This CDR3 has 13 residues. Germline loops: CDR1 SGHVS, CDR2 FQNEAQ. The CDR3 spells CASSLVRGREAFF. The CDR3 DNA reads TGTGCCAGCAGCTTAGTCCGGGGCCGTGAAGCTTTCTTT. The complete variable domain, with remaining parts taken from reference TRBV7-8 and TRBJ1-1, reads GAGVSQSPRYKVAKRGQDVALRCDPISGHVSLFWYQQALGQGPEFLTYFQNEAQLDKSGLPSDRFFAERPEGSVSTLKIQRTQQEDSAVYLCASSLVRGREAFFGQGTRLTVV.

On this clonotype: The junction shows a germline mismatch at one end, possibly a read error. This chain connects TRBV25-1 to TRBJ1-1; D gene ambiguous. CDR1 and CDR2 from the germline V gene are MGHDK and SYGVNS. The CDR3 has 15 residues. The CDR3, as DNA: TGTGCCAGAAGTGGAACGGACGATTCGGGCACTGAAGCTTTCTTT. It specifies CARSGTDDSGTEAFF.

This clonotype was observed a few times. In DNA form, the CDR3 reads TGTGCCAGCAGGACCTTGGGACTAGCGGGAGTAAGCGAGCAGTACTTC. Its protein is CASRTLGLAGVSEQYF. The chain links TRBV28 to TRBJ2-7, with 14 nucleotides matching TRBD2. This CDR3 is 16 amino acids long. CDR1 is MDHEN, CDR2 SYDVKM, per germline. Trimming cost V 6 bases and J 6 bases; bases outside gene matches: 10. The variable domain in full, with the rest retrieved from reference TRBV28 and TRBJ2-7, is DVKVTQSSRYLVKRTGEKVFLECVQDMDHENMFWYRQDPGLGLRLIYFSYDVKMKEKGDIPEGYSVSREKKERFSLILESASTNQTSMYLCASRTLGLAGVSEQYFGPGTRLTVT.

The V gene is TRBV2, the J gene TRBJ2-7; D unresolved. Germline CDR1 is SNHLY and CDR2 is FYNNEI. The CDR3 contains 11 residues. The V and J ends lost 9 bases and 6 bases respectively, with 12 bases between them. In nucleotides, the CDR3 is TGTGCCAGTTGGAGTGGTGGCGAGCAGTACTTC. This codes for CASWSGGEQYF.

At least ten counts were recorded for this clonotype. The chain combines TRBV20-1 with TRBJ2-1; D remains unclear. The CDR3 totals 11 residues. The germline V gene encodes CDR1 DFQATT and CDR2 SNEGSKA (reference sequence). Trimming cost V 6 bases and J 4 bases, with 7 bases left between them. The CDR3 DNA sequence: TGCAGTGCCCGAGTTTACAATGAGCAGTTCTTC. It codes for CSARVYNEQFF.

The J gene is TRBJ2-1, the V gene TRBV24-1, with D unclear. Between the trimmed V and J ends, which lost 0 bases and 5 bases, there was a span of 7 bases. Germline CDR1 KGHDR, CDR2 SFDVKD. CDR3 size: 14 residues. As DNA, the CDR3 is TGTGCCACCAGTGATTTGAGGCCTAACAATGAGCAGTTCTTC. Its protein product is CATSDLRPNNEQFF.